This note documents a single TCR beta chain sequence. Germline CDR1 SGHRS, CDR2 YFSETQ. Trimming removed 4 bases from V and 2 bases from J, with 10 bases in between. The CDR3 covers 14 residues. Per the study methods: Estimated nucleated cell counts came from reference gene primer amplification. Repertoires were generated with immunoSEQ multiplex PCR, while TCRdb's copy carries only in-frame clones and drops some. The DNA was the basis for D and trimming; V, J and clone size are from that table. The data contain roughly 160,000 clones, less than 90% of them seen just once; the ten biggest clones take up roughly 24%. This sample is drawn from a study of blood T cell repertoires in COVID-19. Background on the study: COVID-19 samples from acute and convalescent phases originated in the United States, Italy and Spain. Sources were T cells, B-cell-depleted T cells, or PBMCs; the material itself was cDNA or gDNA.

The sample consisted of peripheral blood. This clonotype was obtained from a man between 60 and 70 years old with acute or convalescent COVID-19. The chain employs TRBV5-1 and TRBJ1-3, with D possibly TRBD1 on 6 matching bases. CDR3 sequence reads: CASSPRGTGNTIYF. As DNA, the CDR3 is TGCGCCAGCAGCCCCAGGGGTACTGGAAACACCATATATTTT.